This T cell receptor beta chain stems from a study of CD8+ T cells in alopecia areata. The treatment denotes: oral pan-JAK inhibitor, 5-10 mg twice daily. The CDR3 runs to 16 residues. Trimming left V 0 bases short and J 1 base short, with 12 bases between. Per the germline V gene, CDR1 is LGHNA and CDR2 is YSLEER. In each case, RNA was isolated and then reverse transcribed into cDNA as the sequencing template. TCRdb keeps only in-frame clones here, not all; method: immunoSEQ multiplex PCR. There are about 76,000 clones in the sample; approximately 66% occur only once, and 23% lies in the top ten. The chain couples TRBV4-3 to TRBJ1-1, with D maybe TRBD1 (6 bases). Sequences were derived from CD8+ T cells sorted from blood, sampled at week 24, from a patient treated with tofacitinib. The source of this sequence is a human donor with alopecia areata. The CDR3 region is CASSQDRATGNTEAFF. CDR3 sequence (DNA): TGCGCCAGCAGCCAAGATCGGGCGACAGGGAACACTGAAGCTTTCTTT.